This TCR beta chain was observed in a study of T-cell memory formation after mild COVID-19. Study outcomes and limitations: Day 15 to 85 contracting clones showed balanced CD4/CD8; day 15 to 37 expanders favored CD4+. In pre-infection memory, a portion of responding clones appeared, which suggested that cross-reactive memory joined.

This clonotype appeared many times. Its antigen is still unknown. The CDR3 spans 15 residues. The V gene lost 3 bases and the J gene lost 0 bases, with 6 bases spanning the gap. Germline V gene sequence: CDR1 KGHSH, CDR2 LQKENI. Barcoded TCR alpha and TCR beta cDNA libraries with UMIs came from 5'RACE using constant-segment primers. TCRdb analysed the 5' RACE reads with MiXCR anew, one entry per CDR3 protein. This sample yields 350,000 to 500,000 distinct CDR3 sequences, of which roughly 17% are seen a single time; 20% to 25% belongs to the top ten. The chain links TRBV18 to TRBJ2-6; D gene ambiguous. Input material: PBMCs or a T cell subset sorted from them (not recorded which). This receptor was taken from a young man who had mild COVID-19 (a few samples of this study predate the infection). Cell type and time point are not known. The CDR3: CASSPRVSGANVLTF. As DNA, the CDR3 is TGTGCCAGCTCACCCCGTGTCTCTGGGGCCAACGTCCTGACTTTC.